This TCR beta chain was identified in a study of blood T cell repertoires in COVID-19 (dated by TCRdb to between 2020 and 2021). Turning to the overall study: Samples covering the acute and convalescent phases of COVID-19 were provided by collaborators in the United States, Italy and Spain. The prospective study material was composed of cDNA or gDNA derived from T cells, B-cell-depleted T cells, or PBMCs. Deeply sampled blood TCRbeta repertoires from subjects exposed to, actively infected with, or recovered from COVID-19 were included in the dataset. The repertoires were released in a freely available public database intended as a resource for research on the immune response to SARS-CoV-2. The samples were drawn from two sources: the first 160 participants of the ongoing ImmuneRACE study, and 1,254 subjects contributed by 6 global collaborators. The sample metadata nearly always contained a de-identified subject ID, COVID-19 status, age in years and sex. HLA class I and class II types, where available, came from metadata supplied by the sample provider rather than from assay-based typing. The paper as a whole reports these results and caveats: The quantity of clinical and demographic metadata differed by source and by participant and was supplied without curation.

V sheds 5 bases and J sheds 2 bases, leaving 7 bases between their ends. Taken from cysteine to phenylalanine, the CDR3 has 13 residues. Of the read, only the CDR3 DNA is kept; its 39 bases are in frame from base 1. According to the germline V gene, CDR1 reads MGHDK and CDR2 reads SYGVNS. One collaborating source in Seattle enrolled patients while the patients were actively infected and followed the patients over time throughout the course of disease. Each collaborating institution followed its own protocols to collect whole blood in K2EDTA tubes. For TCRbeta analysis, collaborator samples were shipped as frozen whole blood, as isolated PBMCs, or as DNA extracted from either sample type. TCRbeta CDR3 regions were amplified from genomic DNA using the immunoSEQ Assay, a bias-controlled multiplex PCR. As for the original processing: The number of nucleated cells in each sample was estimated from the amplification of reference gene primers within the assay. Sequence reads were collapsed and filtered to measure the absolute abundance of every unique TCRbeta CDR3 rearrangement. For each sample, productive Simpson clonality was calculated as the square root of Simpson's diversity index over productive rearrangements. TCRdb limited this immuneACCESS table to in-frame rearrangements with V and J called. A share of clones is missing; checked studies link under half to unresolved V genes, and the rest is unexplained. V and J calls and clone size are those listed in that table; D and trimming were worked out from the DNA. The sample records about 300,000 clones, around 88% of which are singletons. Clones ranked in the top ten supply 1.5% to 2% of the sample.

A note on this clone: This clone's antigen is unknown. Base qualities are not provided; no much larger clone lies one nucleotide away.

Sequenced material: peripheral blood. The source is a woman aged 25 to 39 with COVID-19, enrolled during active disease. The rearrangement joined TRBV25-1 to TRBJ1-3, with the D gene call left open. CDR3 loop: CASSFSTGNTIYF. The nucleotide sequence is given as TGTGCCAGCAGTTTTTCAACTGGAAACACCATATATTTT.